The subject of this entry is one T cell receptor (beta chain). Its antigen has not been determined. No much larger clone is present one base from it, and per-base qualities are unavailable. The data belong to a study of T cell responses to AZD1222 COVID-19 vaccine (dated by TCRdb to the early 2020s). For context, the study as a whole: AZD1222 recipients given second doses at about 4 weeks or at about 12 weeks were pooled, since spike-specific TCR depth and breadth were not found to differ between the two schedules. A total of roughly 240 trial participants underwent TCR sequencing, of whom approximately 210 received two doses of AZD1222 and roughly 25 received two doses of the MenACWY control vaccine. Trial participants were enrolled by age into 18-55, 56-69 and 70-plus year subgroups, with roughly 160, 29 and 62 TCR-sequenced participants respectively. Study-wide findings and limitations: Participants were mostly white British, with more females than males. The authors suggested clonal diversity may have been underestimated. The 56-69-year group was small, and its depth increase did not reach significance, likely because of low power. Epitopes outside the regions mutated in the B.1.351 and B.1.1.7 variants were reportedly recognized by nearly half of the unique spike-specific TCRs. CD4 TCRs associated with the vaccine covered the entire spike protein, and the dominant responses were in regions 160-218 and 743-854. Only five to seven AZD1222 recipients were SARS-CoV-2 seropositive at baseline, limiting conclusions about previously exposed vaccinees. Because no samples from the day 14 peak response were available, repertoires could be characterized only after the peak T cell response. After two AZD1222 doses, both the breadth and the depth of spike-specific TCRs were significantly higher than at day 0 and than in MenACWY recipients.

Via the germline V gene, CDR1 is KGHSH and CDR2 LQKENI. V is cut back by 3 bases and J by 5 bases, with 6 bases in the junction unmatched. The CDR3 contains 15 residues, cysteine and phenylalanine counted. Only CDR3 DNA remains: 45 bases, in frame from the first base. The CDR3 regions of human TCRbeta chains were subjected to immunosequencing. As for the original processing: TCRs in the repertoires were matched against a reference library of SARS-CoV-2-specific TCRs that had been generated with the MIRA antigen-specificity platform. Breadth meant the fraction of unique TCRs that were SARS-CoV-2-associated, whereas depth meant the fraction of total T cells that were SARS-CoV-2-associated. Using the MIRA data, every spike-specific TCR was mapped to the spike region that the TCR reacted to and assigned to either a CD4 or a CD8 class. Log10-transformed breadth and depth values were compared by one-way ANOVA with Sidak's multiple comparisons tests. Not all clones reach the TCRdb copy of this immuneACCESS table, which keeps in-frame sequences only. Checked studies attribute under half of the gap to unresolved V genes and leave the rest unexplained. That table is the source of V, J and clone size, and D and trimming were worked out from the DNA. The sample contains some 130,000 clones, over 85% of them found a single time. Clones ranked in the top ten supply more than 2.5% of the sample.

The time point label here, explained by the study, means: baseline before first vaccination. Samples from vaccinated people were obtained from the UK trials COV001 and COV002, which included a single-blind randomized controlled phase 2/3 trial of AZD1222 (ChAdOx1 nCoV-19) in healthy adults. For TCRbeta chain sequencing, PBMC samples were collected from trial participants at day 0 and at day 28 after the second dose. The material sequenced was peripheral blood, taken on day 0 of AZD1222 vaccination. The TCR comes from an adult in good health. The sequence is built from TRBV18 and TRBJ2-7; a stretch of 11 junction bases matches TRBD2. The CDR3 sequence is CASSPPGTSGNEQYF. The DNA reads as follows: TGTGCCAGCTCACCTCCCGGGACTAGCGGAAACGAGCAGTACTTC.